This T cell receptor beta chain was identified during a study of T cell changes during pregnancy in multiple sclerosis. Germline loops: CDR1 LGHNA, CDR2 YNFKEQ. V was pared by 3 bases and J by 3 bases, with 10 bases of the junction left unmatched. This CDR3 contains 16 residues. Profiling relied on immunoSEQ multiplex PCR, and the TCRdb table lists in-frame clones only, not all of them. Here the sample spans approximately 17,000 clones, roughly 81% being singletons. The rearrangement joins TRBV4-2 to TRBJ2-7; TRBD2 matches 8 bases. This receptor was identified in a female donor in good health, enrolled as a control in a pregnancy study. The sequenced sample was CD8+ T cells from peripheral blood mononuclear cells, obtained in the second trimester of pregnancy. The CDR3 bases are TGTGCCAGCAGCCATGAGCGGGGACTAGTCGGCTACGAGCAGTACTTC. It encodes CASSHERGLVGYEQYF.